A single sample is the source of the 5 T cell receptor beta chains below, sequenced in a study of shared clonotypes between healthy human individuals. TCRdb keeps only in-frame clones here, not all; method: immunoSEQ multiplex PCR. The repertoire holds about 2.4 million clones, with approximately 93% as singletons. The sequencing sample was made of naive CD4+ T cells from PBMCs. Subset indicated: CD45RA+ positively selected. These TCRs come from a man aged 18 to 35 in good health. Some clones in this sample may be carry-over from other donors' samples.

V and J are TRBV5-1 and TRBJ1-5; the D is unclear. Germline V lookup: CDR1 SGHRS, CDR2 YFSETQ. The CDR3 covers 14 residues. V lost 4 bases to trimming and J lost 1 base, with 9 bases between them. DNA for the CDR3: TGCGCCAGCAGCCCCGAGTCCAGCAATCAGCCCCAGCATTTT. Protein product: CASSPESSNQPQHF.

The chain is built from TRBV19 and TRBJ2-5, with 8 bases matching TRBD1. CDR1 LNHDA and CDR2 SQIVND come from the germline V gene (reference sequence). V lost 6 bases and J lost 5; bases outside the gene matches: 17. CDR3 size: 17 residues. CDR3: CASRSARKQGGEETQYF. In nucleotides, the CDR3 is TGTGCCAGTAGATCGGCGAGAAAACAGGGGGGTGAGGAGACCCAGTACTTC.

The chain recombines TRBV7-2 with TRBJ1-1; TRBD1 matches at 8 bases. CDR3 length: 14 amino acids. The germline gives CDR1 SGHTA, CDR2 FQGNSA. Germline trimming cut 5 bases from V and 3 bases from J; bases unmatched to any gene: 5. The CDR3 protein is CASSRDRGDTEAFF. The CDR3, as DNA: TGTGCCAGCAGCCGCGACAGGGGAGACACTGAAGCTTTCTTT.

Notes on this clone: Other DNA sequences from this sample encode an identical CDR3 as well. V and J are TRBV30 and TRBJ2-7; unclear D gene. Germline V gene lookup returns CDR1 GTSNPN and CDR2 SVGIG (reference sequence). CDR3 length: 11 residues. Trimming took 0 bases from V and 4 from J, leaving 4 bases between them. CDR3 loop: CAWSVGYEQYF. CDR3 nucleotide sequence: TGTGCCTGGAGTGTAGGTTACGAGCAGTACTTC.

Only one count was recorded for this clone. The CDR3 spells CASSLGGKSSYEQYF. The DNA of the CDR3 is TGCGCCAGCAGCTTGGGAGGGAAGAGCTCCTACGAGCAGTACTTC. V is TRBV5-1 and J is TRBJ2-7, with D tentatively TRBD2 (5 bases). The V and J ends lost 0 bases and 0 bases respectively, with 10 bases between them. The CDR3 contains 15 residues. Germline V CDR1 and CDR2: SGHRS, YFSETQ.